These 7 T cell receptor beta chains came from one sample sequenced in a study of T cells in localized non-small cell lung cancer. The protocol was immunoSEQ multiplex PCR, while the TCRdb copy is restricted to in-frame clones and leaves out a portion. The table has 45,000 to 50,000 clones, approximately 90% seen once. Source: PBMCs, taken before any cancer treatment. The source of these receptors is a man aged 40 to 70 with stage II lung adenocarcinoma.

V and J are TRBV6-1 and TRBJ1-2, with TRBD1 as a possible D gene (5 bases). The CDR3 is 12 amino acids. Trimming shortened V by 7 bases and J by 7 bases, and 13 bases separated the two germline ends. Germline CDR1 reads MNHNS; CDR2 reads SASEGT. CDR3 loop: CASTPGGGGYTF. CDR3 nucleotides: TGTGCCAGCACCCCTGGGGGTGGTGGCTACACCTTC.

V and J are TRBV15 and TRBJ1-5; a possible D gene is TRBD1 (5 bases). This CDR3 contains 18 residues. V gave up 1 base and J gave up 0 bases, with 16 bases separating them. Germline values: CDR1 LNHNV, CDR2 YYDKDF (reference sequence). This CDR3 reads CATSRGLDSLYSNQPQHF. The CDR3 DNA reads TGTGCCACCAGCAGAGGGTTAGACAGCCTATATAGCAATCAGCCCCAGCATTTT. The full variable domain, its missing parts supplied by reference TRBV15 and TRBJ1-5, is DAMVIQNPRYQVTQFGKPVTLSCSQTLNHNVMYWYQQKSSQAPKLLFHYYDKDFNNEADTPDNFQSRRPNTSFCFLDIRSPGLGDTAMYLCATSRGLDSLYSNQPQHFGDGTRLSIL.

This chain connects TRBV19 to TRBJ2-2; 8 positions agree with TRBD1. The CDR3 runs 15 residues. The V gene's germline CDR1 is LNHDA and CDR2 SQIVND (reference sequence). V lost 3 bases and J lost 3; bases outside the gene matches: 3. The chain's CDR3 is CASSMRTGYTGELFF. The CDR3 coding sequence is TGTGCCAGTAGTATGAGGACAGGGTACACCGGGGAGCTGTTTTTT.

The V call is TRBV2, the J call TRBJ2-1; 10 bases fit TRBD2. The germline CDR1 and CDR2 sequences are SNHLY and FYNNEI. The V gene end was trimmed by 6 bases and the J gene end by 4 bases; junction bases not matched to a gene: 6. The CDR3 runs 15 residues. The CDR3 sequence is CASSLSGGLYNEQFF. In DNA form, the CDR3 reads TGTGCCAGCAGCCTTAGCGGGGGGCTTTACAATGAGCAGTTCTTC.

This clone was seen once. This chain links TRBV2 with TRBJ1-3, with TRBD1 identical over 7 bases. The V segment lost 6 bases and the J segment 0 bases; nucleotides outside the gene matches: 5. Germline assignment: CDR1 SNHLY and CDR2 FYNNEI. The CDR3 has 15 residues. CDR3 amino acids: CASSRDRDSGNTIYF. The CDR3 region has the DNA TGTGCCAGCAGCCGGGACAGAGACTCTGGAAACACCATATATTTT.

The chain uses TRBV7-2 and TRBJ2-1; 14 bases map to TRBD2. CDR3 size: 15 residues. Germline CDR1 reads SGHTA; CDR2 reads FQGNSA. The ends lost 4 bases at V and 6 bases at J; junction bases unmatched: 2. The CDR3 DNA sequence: TGTGCCAGCAGCTCGGGACTAGCGGGGGTCAATGAGCAGTTCTTC. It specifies CASSSGLAGVNEQFF.

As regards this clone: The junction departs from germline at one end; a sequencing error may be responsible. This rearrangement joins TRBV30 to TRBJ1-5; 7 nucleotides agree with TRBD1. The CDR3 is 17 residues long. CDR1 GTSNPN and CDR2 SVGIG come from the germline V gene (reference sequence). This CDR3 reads CVWSAGTVTYSNQPQHF. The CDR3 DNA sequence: TGTGTCTGGAGTGCAGGGACAGTTACCTATAGCAATCAGCCCCAGCATTTT. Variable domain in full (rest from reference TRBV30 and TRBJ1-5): SQTIHQWPATLVQPVGSPLSLECTVEGTSNPNLYWYRQAAGRGLQLLFYSVGIGQISSEVPQNLSASRPQDRQFILSSKKLLLSDSGFYLCVWSAGTVTYSNQPQHFGDGTRLSIL.